This T cell receptor (beta chain) was found in a study of blood T cell repertoires in COVID-19. Background on the study: The United States, Italy and Spain were the sources of the acute and convalescent COVID-19 samples. PBMCs, B-cell-depleted T cells, or T cells provided the cDNA or gDNA that made up the material.

Original processing notes: Scientists estimated how many nucleated cells there were by amplifying reference gene primers. The repertoire was sequenced with immunoSEQ multiplex PCR; TCRdb's copy has only in-frame clones and lacks some. The D gene and trimming were derived from the DNA, and the V and J assignments and clone size from that table. The table shows roughly 220,000 clones, with approximately 85% occurring only once. Germline assignment: CDR1 KGHSH and CDR2 LQKENI. The V segment lost 3 bases and the J segment 1 base; nucleotides outside the gene matches: 3. CDR3 length: 16 residues. The chain is built from TRBV18 and TRBJ2-7; 13 nucleotides agree with TRBD2. The clonotype was recovered from a man between 45 and 60 years old who had recovered from COVID-19. The sequencing input was peripheral blood. In DNA form, the CDR3 reads TGTGCCAGCTCACCGGGACTAGCGGGGTTTTCCTACGAGCAGTACTTC. Protein: CASSPGLAGFSYEQYF.